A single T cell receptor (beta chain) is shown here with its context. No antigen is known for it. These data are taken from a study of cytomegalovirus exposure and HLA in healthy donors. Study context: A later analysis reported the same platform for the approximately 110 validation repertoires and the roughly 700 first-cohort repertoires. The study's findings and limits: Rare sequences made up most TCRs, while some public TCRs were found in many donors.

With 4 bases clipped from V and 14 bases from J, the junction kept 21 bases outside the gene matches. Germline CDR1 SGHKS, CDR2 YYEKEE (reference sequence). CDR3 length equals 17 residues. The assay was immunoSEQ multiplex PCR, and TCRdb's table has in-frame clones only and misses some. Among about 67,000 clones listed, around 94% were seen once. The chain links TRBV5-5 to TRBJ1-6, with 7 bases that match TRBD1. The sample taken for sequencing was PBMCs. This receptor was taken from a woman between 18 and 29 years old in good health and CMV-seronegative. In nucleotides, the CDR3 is TGTGCCAGCAGCCTACTCTATACCGGGACAGCAAATATAGCCCTCCACTTT. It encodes CASSLLYTGTANIALHF. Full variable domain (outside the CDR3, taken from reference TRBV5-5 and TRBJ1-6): DAGVTQSPTHLIKTRGQQVTLRCSPISGHKSVSWYQQVLGQGPQFIFQYYEKEERGRGNFPDRFSARQFPNYSSELNVNALLLGDSALYLCASSLLYTGTANIALHFGNGTRLTVT.